This TCR beta chain is from a study of T cells after yellow fever vaccination. Study-level findings and limits: Weaker, the secondary response had a peak occurring faster, on day 5 versus 15. Detected again after the booster were most primary-vaccination clones, at nearly 97% CD4 and about 90% CD8.

This clonotype was seen repeatedly, ten times or more. What it binds is unknown. TCRdb called the 5' RACE reads again in MiXCR, with one record for every CDR3 protein. This sample has 100,000 to 150,000 distinct CDR3 sequences; 7.2% occur once, and the top ten carry roughly 2.5%. The CDR3 consists of 15 residues. The V and J ends lost 0 bases and 7 bases respectively, with 13 bases between them. CDR1 and CDR2 (germline): ENHRY, SYGVKD. This TCR came from a man between 18 and 35 years old who received the YFV17D yellow fever vaccine. The sample consisted of CD4+ T cells sorted from PBMCs, taken roughly 46 days after the first yellow fever vaccination. The chain has TRBV10-3 and TRBJ1-5; no clear D. The chain's CDR3 is CAISESTSGRQPQHF. DNA for the CDR3: TGTGCCATCAGTGAGTCGACGTCGGGTCGACAGCCCCAGCATTTT.